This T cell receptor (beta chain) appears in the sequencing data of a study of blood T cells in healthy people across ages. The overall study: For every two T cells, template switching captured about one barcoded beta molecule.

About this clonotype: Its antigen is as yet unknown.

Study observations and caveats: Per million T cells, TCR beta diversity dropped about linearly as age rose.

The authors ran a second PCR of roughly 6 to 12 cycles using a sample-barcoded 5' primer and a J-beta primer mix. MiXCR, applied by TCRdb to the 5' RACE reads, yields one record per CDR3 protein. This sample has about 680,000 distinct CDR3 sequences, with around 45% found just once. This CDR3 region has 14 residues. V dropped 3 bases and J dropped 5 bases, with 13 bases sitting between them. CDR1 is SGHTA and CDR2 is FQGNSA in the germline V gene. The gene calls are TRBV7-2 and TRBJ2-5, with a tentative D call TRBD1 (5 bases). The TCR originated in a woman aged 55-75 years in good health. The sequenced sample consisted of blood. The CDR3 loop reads CASSFRGSMETQYF. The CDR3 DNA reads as TGTGCCAGCAGCTTTAGGGGTTCGATGGAGACCCAGTACTTC.